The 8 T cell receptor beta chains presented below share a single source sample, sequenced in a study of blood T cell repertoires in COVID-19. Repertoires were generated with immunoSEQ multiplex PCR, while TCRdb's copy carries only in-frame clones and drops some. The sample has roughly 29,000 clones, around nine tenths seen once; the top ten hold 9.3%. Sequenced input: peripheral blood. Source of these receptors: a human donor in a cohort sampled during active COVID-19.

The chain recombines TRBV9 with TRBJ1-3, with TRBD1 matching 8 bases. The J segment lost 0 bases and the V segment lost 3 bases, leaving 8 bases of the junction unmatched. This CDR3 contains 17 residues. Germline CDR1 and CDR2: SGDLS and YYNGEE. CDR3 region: CASSATPTGGSGNTIYF. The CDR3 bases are TGTGCCAGCAGCGCAACCCCAACAGGGGGCTCTGGAAACACCATATATTTT.

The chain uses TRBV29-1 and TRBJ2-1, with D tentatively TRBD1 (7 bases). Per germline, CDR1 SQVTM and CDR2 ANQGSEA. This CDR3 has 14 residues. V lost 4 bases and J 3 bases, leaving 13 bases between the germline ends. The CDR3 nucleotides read TGCAGCGTTGGGGGGGACAGCCACTACAATGAGCAGTTCTTC. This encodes CSVGGDSHYNEQFF.

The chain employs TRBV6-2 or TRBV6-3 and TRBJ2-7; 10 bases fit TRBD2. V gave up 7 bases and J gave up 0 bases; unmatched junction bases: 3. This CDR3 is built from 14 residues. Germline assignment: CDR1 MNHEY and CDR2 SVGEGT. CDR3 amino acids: CASIPSGGSYEQYF. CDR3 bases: TGTGCCAGCATCCCTAGCGGGGGCTCCTACGAGCAGTACTTC.

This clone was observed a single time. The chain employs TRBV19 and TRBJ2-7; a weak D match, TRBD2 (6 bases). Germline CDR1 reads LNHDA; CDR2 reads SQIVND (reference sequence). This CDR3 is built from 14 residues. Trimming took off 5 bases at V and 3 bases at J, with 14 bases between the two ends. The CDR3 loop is CASSVQRASYEQYF. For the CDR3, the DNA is TGTGCCAGTAGTGTCCAGCGGGCCAGCTACGAGCAGTACTTC.

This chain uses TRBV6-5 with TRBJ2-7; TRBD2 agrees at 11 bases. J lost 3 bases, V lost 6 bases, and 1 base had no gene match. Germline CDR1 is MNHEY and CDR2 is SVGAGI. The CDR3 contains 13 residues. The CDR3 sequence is CASRTSGSYEQYF. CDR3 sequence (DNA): TGTGCCAGCAGAACTAGCGGGAGCTACGAGCAGTACTTC.

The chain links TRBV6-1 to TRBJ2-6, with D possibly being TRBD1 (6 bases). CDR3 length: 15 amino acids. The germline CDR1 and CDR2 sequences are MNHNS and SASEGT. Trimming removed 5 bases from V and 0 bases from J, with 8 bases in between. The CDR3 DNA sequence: TGTGCCAGCAGTACACAGGGCTCTGGGGCCAACGTCCTGACTTTC. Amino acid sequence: CASSTQGSGANVLTF.

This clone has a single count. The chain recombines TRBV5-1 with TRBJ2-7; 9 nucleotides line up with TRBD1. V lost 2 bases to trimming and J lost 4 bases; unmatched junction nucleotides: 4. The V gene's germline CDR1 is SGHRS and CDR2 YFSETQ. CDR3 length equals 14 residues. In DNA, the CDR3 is TGCGCCAGCAGCTTACCGGGACAGGGATACGAGCAGTACTTC. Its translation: CASSLPGQGYEQYF.

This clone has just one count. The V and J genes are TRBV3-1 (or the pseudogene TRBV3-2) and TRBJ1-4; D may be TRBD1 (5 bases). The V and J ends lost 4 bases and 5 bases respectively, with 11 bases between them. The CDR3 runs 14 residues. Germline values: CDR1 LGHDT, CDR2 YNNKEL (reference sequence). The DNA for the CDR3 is TGTGCCAGCAGCCCGGACAATAGGAATGAAAAACTGTTTTTT. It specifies CASSPDNRNEKLFF.